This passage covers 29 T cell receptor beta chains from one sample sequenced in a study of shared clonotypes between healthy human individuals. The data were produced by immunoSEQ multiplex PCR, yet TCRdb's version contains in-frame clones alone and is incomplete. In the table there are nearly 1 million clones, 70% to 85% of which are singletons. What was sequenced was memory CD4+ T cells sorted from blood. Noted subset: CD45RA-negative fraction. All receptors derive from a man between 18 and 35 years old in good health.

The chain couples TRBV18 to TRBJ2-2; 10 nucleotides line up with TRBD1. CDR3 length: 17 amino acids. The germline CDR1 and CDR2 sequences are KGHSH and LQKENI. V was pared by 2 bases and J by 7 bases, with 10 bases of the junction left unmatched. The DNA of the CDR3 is TGTGCCAGCTCACCAAGAAAAAGACAGGGGGCGGACGGGGAGCTGTTTTTT. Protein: CASSPRKRQGADGELFF.

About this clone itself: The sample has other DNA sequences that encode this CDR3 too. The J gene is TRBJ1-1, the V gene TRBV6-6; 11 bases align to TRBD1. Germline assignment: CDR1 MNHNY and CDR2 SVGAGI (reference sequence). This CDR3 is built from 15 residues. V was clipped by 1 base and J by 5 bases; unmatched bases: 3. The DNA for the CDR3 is TGTGCCAGCAGTTACTTGGGGACAGGGGGAACTGAAGCTTTCTTT. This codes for CASSYLGTGGTEAFF.

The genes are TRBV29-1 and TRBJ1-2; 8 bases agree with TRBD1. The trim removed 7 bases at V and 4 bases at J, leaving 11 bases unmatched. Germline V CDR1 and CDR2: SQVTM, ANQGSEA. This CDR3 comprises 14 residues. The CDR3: CSALSLGQGYGYTF. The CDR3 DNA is TGCAGCGCACTAAGCCTTGGACAGGGCTATGGCTACACCTTC.

The CDR3 sequence: CASSLWASGSLGTQYF. As DNA, the CDR3 is TGTGCCAGCAGCTTATGGGCTAGCGGGAGCCTCGGTACGCAGTATTTT. The chain has TRBV7-2 and TRBJ2-3; 10 bases fit TRBD2. In germline, CDR1 is SGHTA, CDR2 FQGNSA. The CDR3 has 16 residues. The V and J ends lost 2 bases and 8 bases, in that order; junction bases with no gene match: 10.

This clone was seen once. CDR3 in DNA: TGTGCCAGCTCATCCAAAGAGGGTGATAATTCACCCCTCCACTTT. Protein sequence: CASSSKEGDNSPLHF. The chain links TRBV18 to TRBJ1-6; D is unresolved. This CDR3 is built from 15 residues. CDR1 is KGHSH and CDR2 is LQKENI in the germline V gene. The germline V and J ends were trimmed by 5 bases and 5 bases, with 13 bases remaining between them.

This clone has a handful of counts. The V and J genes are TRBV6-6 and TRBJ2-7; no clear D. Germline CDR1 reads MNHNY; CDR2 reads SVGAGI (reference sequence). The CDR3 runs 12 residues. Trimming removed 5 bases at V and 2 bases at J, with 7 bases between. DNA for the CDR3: TGTGCCAGCAGTCATACAGCCTACGAGCAGTACTTC. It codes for CASSHTAYEQYF.

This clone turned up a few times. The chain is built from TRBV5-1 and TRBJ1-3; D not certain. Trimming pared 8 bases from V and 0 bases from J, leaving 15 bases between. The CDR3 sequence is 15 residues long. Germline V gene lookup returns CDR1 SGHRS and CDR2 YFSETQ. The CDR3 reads CASSQTVSSGNTIYF. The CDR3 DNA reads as TGCGCCAGTTCCCAGACGGTGAGCTCTGGAAACACCATATATTTT.

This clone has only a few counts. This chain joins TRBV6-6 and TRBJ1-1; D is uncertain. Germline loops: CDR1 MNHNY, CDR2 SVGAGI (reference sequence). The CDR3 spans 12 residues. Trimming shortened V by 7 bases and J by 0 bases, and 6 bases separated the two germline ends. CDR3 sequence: CASTAVNTEAFF. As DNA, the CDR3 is TGTGCCAGCACCGCAGTGAACACTGAAGCTTTCTTT.

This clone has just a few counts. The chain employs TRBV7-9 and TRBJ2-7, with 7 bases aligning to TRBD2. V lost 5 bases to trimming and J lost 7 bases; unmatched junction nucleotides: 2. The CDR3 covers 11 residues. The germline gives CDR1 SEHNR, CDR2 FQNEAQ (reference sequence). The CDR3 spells CASSSGEEQYF. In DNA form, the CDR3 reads TGTGCCAGCAGCAGCGGGGAGGAGCAGTACTTC.

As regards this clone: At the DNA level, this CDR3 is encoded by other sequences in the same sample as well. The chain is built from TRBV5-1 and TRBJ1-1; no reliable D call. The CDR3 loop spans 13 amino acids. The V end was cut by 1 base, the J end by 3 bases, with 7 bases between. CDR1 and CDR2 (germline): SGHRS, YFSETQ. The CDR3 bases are TGCGCCAGCAGCTTGCTGCAGTACACTGAAGCTTTCTTT. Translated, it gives CASSLLQYTEAFF. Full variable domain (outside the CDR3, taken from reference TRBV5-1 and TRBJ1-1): KAGVTQTPRYLIKTRGQQVTLSCSPISGHRSVSWYQQTPGQGLQFLFEYFSETQRNKGNFPGRFSGRQFSNSRSEMNVSTLELGDSALYLCASSLLQYTEAFFGQGTRLTVV.

CDR3 sequence: CASSWTSTNEKLFF. The CDR3 region has the DNA TGCGCCAGCAGTTGGACTTCAACTAATGAAAAACTGTTTTTT. The V call is TRBV4-1, the J call TRBJ1-4; no clear D gene. The germline V gene encodes CDR1 MGHRA and CDR2 YSYEKL. This CDR3 has 14 residues. V lost 6 bases and J 0 bases, leaving 8 bases between the germline ends.

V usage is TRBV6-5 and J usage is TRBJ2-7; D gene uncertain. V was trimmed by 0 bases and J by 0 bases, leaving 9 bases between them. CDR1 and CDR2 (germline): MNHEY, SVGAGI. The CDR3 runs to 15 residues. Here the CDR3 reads CASSYSSTNSYEQYF. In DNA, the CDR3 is TGTGCCAGCAGTTACTCGAGTACCAACTCCTACGAGCAGTACTTC.

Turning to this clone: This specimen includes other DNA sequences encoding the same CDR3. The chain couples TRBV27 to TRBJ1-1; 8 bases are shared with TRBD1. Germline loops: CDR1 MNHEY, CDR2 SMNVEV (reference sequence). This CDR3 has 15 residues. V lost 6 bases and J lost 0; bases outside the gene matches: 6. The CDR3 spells CASRDRAGMNTEAFF. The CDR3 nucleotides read TGTGCCAGCAGGGACAGGGCCGGAATGAACACTGAAGCTTTCTTT.

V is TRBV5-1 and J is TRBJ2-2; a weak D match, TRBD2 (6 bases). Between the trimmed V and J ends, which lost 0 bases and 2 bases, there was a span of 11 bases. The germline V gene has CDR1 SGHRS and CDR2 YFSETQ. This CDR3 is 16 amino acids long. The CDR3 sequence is CASSLGLVPNTGELFF. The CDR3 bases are TGCGCCAGCAGCTTGGGACTAGTCCCAAACACCGGGGAGCTGTTTTTT.

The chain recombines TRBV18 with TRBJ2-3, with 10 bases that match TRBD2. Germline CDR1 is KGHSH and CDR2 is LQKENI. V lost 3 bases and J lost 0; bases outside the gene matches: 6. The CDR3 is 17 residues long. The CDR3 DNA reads TGTGCCAGCTCACCTATTCAACTAGCGGGGAGCACAGATACGCAGTATTTT. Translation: CASSPIQLAGSTDTQYF. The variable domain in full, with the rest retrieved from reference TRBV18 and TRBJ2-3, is NAGVMQNPRHLVRRRGQEARLRCSPMKGHSHVYWYRQLPEEGLKFMVYLQKENIIDESGMPKERFSAEFPKEGPSILRIQQVVRGDSAAYFCASSPIQLAGSTDTQYFGPGTRLTVL.

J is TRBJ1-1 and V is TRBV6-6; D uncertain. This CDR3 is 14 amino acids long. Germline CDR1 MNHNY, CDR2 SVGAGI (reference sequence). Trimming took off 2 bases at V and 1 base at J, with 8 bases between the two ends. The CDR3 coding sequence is TGTGCCAGCAGTTACACGGCACAGAACACTGAAGCTTTCTTT. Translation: CASSYTAQNTEAFF.

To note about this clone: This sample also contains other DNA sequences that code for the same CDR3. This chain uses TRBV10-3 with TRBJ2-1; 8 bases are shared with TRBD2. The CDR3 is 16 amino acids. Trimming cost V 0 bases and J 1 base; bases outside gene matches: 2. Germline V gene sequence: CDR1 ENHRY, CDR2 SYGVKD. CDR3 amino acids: CAISESGGGSYNEQFF. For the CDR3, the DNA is TGTGCCATCAGTGAGTCCGGCGGGGGGTCCTACAATGAGCAGTTCTTC.

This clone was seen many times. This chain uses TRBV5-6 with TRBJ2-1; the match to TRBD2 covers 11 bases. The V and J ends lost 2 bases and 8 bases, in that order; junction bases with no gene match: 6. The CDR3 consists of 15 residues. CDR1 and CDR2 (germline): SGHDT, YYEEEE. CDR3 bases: TGTGCCAGCAGCTTATTAGCGGGGGGGCCCGATGAGCAGTTCTTC. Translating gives CASSLLAGGPDEQFF. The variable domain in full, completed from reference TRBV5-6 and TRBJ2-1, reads DAGVTQSPTHLIKTRGQQVTLRCSPKSGHDTVSWYQQALGQGPQFIFQYYEEEERQRGNFPDRFSGHQFPNYSSELNVNALLLGDSALYLCASSLLAGGPDEQFFGPGTRLTVL.

CDR3 coding DNA: TGTGCCAGCAGCACTCAGGGGAGAGAGCAGTACTTC. Protein: CASSTQGREQYF. The rearrangement joins TRBV7-8 to TRBJ2-7, with a possible D match to TRBD1 (6 bases). V dropped 5 bases and J dropped 7 bases, with 12 bases sitting between them. There are 12 residues in the CDR3. CDR1 SGHVS and CDR2 FQNEAQ come from the germline V gene.

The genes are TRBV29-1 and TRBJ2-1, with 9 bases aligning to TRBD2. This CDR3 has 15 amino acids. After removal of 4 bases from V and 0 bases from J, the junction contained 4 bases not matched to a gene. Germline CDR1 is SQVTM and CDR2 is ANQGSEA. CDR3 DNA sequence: TGCAGCGTTGTGGTTAGCGGGGGCTCCTACAATGAGCAGTTCTTC. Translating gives CSVVVSGGSYNEQFF.

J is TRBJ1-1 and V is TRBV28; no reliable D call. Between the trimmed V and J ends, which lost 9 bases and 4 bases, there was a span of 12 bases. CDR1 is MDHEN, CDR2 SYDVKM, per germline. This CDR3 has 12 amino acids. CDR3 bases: TGTGCCAGTGGCGGAGAGGTCACTGAAGCTTTCTTT. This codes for CASGGEVTEAFF.

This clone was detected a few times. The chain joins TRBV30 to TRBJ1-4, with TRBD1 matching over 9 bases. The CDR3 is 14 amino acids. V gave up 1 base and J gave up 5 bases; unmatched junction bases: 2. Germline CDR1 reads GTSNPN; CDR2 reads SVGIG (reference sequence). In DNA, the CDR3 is TGTGCCTGGAGTGCCGGGACAGGGAATGAAAAACTGTTTTTT. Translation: CAWSAGTGNEKLFF.

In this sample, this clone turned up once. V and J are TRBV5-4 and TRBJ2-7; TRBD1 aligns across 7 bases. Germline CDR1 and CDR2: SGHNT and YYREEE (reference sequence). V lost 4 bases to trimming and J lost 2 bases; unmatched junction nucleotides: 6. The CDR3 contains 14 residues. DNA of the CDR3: TGTGCCAGCAGCCCCCGGGACAGCACCTACGAGCAGTACTTC. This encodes CASSPRDSTYEQYF.

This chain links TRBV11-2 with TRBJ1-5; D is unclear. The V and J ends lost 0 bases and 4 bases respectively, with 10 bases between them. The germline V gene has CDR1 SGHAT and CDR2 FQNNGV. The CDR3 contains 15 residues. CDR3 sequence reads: CASSLDKGLNQPQHF. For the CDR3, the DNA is TGTGCCAGCAGCTTAGACAAAGGGCTGAATCAGCCCCAGCATTTT.

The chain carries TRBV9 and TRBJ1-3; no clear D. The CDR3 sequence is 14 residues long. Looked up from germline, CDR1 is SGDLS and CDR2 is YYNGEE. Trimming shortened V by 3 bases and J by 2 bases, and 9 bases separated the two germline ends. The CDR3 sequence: CASSAGGTGNTIYF. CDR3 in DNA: TGTGCCAGCAGCGCAGGAGGCACTGGAAACACCATATATTTT. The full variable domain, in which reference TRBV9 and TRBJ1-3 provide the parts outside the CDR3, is DSGVTQTPKHLITATGQRVTLRCSPRSGDLSVYWYQQSLDQGLQFLIQYYNGEERAKGNILERFSAQQFPDLHSELNLSSLELGDSALYFCASSAGGTGNTIYFGEGSWLTVV.

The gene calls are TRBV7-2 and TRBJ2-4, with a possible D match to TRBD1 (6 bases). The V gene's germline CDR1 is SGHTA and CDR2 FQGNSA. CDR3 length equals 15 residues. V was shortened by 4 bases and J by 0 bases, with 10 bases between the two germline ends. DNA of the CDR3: TGTGCCAGCAGCTCCCTAGGGGGAGCCAAAAACATTCAGTACTTC. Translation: CASSSLGGAKNIQYF. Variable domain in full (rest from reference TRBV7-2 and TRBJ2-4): GAGVSQSPSNKVTEKGKDVELRCDPISGHTALYWYRQSLGQGLEFLIYFQGNSAPDKSGLPSDRFSAERTGGSVSTLTIQRTQQEDSAVYLCASSSLGGAKNIQYFGAGTRLSVL.

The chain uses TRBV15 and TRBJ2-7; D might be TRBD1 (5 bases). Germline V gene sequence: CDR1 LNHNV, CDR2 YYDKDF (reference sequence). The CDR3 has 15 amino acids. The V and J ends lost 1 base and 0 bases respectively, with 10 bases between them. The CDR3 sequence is CATSRGPGNSYEQYF. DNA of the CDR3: TGTGCCACCAGCAGAGGTCCAGGGAACTCCTACGAGCAGTACTTC.

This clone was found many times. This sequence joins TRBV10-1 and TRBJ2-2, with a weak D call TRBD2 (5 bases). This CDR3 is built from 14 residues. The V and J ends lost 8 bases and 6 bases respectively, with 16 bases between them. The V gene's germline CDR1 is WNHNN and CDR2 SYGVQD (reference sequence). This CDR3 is CASSGLGDSGELFF. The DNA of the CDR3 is TGCGCCAGCTCCGGCCTCGGGGATTCCGGGGAGCTGTTTTTT.

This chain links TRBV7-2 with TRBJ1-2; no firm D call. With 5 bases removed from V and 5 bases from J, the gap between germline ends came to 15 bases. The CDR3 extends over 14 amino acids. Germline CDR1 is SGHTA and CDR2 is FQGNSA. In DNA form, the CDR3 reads TGTGCCAGCAGCCTGTCACATACTGAGTATGGCTACACCTTC. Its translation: CASSLSHTEYGYTF.